The 25 T cell receptor beta chains in this list originate from one sample, sequenced in a study of blood T cell repertoires in COVID-19. Assay: immunoSEQ multiplex PCR; the TCRdb copy retains only in-frame clones and omits some. The profile shows about 120,000 clones, about 89% of them singletons. The sequencing sample was made of peripheral blood. All receptors derive from a man aged 55 to 70 with COVID-19, enrolled during active disease.

The genes are TRBV27 and TRBJ1-6; unclear D gene. Trimming left V 4 bases short and J 7 bases short, with 11 bases between. The germline V gene has CDR1 MNHEY and CDR2 SMNVEV (reference sequence). The CDR3 totals 14 residues. The CDR3 DNA reads as TGTGCCAGCAGTTGGGGAGGAGGGAATTCACCCCTCCACTTT. Amino acids: CASSWGGGNSPLHF.

This clone was recorded a few times. The chain links TRBV5-4 to TRBJ1-1; the D is unclear. In germline, CDR1 is SGHNT, CDR2 YYREEE (reference sequence). The CDR3 covers 15 residues. The germline V and J ends were trimmed by 4 bases and 1 base, with 14 bases remaining between them. The CDR3 sequence: CASSAEGRPNTEAFF. DNA of the CDR3: TGTGCCAGCAGCGCCGAGGGCCGGCCGAACACTGAAGCTTTCTTT.

This chain joins TRBV4-2 and TRBJ2-6; perhaps TRBD1 as D (6 bases). V lost 4 bases and J lost 0, with 16 bases in between. The CDR3 contains 18 residues. Per the germline V gene, CDR1 is LGHNA and CDR2 is YNFKEQ. The DNA of the CDR3 is TGTGCCAGCAGCCCCGGGGAGCAGGGGAGCTCTGGGGCCAACGTCCTGACTTTC. Its protein product is CASSPGEQGSSGANVLTF.

The gene calls are TRBV9 and TRBJ2-6; weak D call: TRBD2 (6 bases). Trimming left V 0 bases short and J 0 bases short, with 10 bases between. From germline, CDR1 is SGDLS and CDR2 YYNGEE. CDR3 length: 17 residues. Here the CDR3 reads CASSVGGGPSGANVLTF. The DNA of the CDR3 is TGTGCCAGCAGCGTAGGGGGAGGCCCCTCTGGGGCCAACGTCCTGACTTTC.

This clone occurred once. The chain carries TRBV5-6 and TRBJ1-2, with D possibly TRBD1 on 5 matching bases. CDR3 length: 13 residues. Germline V gene lookup returns CDR1 SGHDT and CDR2 YYEEEE. The V end lost 1 base, the J end lost 8 bases, and 12 bases lay between the germline ends. This CDR3 is CASSLLRQGGYTF. CDR3 sequence (DNA): TGTGCCAGCAGCTTGCTGCGGCAGGGAGGCTACACCTTC. The whole variable domain, filled in from reference TRBV5-6 and TRBJ1-2, reads DAGVTQSPTHLIKTRGQQVTLRCSPKSGHDTVSWYQQALGQGPQFIFQYYEEEERQRGNFPDRFSGHQFPNYSSELNVNALLLGDSALYLCASSLLRQGGYTFGSGTRLTVV.

V is TRBV25-1 and J is TRBJ1-4; D gene unclear. The V and J ends lost 6 bases and 10 bases respectively, with 12 bases between them. Germline lookup yields CDR1 MGHDK and CDR2 SYGVNS. The CDR3 loop spans 12 amino acids. The CDR3 sequence: CASSAVGRKLFF. CDR3 nucleotide sequence: TGTGCCAGCAGCGCCGTCGGGAGAAAACTGTTTTTT.

V usage is TRBV6-5 and J usage is TRBJ1-2; TRBD1 agrees at 11 bases. Looked up from germline, CDR1 is MNHEY and CDR2 is SVGAGI. With V trimmed by 6 bases and J by 5 bases, 8 bases remained unmatched. The length of the CDR3 is 15 residues. The CDR3 nucleotides read TGTGCCAGCAGCCCAAGGACAGGGGGCAGGTATGGCTACACCTTC. Its translation: CASSPRTGGRYGYTF.

The V call is TRBV7-2, the J call TRBJ2-7, with D hard to call. The CDR3 runs 14 residues. Germline V gene lookup returns CDR1 SGHTA and CDR2 FQGNSA. The ends were cut back, 2 bases at V and 3 bases at J, with 11 bases in the middle. The CDR3 DNA is TGTGCCAGCAGCTTATATCTCTCTAACTACGAGCAGTACTTC. It translates to CASSLYLSNYEQYF.

This rearrangement joins TRBV7-3 to TRBJ2-2; maybe TRBD1 (6 bases). CDR1 SGHTA and CDR2 FQGTGA come from the germline V gene. Trimming pared 5 bases from V and 3 bases from J, leaving 19 bases between. This CDR3 contains 17 residues. The DNA of the CDR3 is TGTGCCAGCAGCCTAGGGCCCACAGGGACGGACACCGGGGAGCTGTTTTTT. This codes for CASSLGPTGTDTGELFF. Combining the CDR3 with reference TRBV7-3 and TRBJ2-2 gives the whole variable domain GAGVSQTPSNKVTEKGKYVELRCDPISGHTALYWYRQSLGQGPEFLIYFQGTGAADDSGLPNDRFFAVRPEGSVSTLKIQRTERGDSAVYLCASSLGPTGTDTGELFFGEGSRLTVL.

This chain links TRBV5-4 with TRBJ1-2; no definite D call. CDR1 is SGHNT and CDR2 is YYREEE in the germline V gene (reference sequence). V was clipped by 0 bases and J by 8 bases, with 11 bases between them. The CDR3 totals 13 residues. The CDR3 DNA reads TGTGCCAGCAGCTTGGGAACAGACGGCGGCTACACCTTC. This encodes CASSLGTDGGYTF.

The rearrangement joins TRBV19 to TRBJ1-4; tentative D call: TRBD1 (6 bases). Germline values: CDR1 LNHDA, CDR2 SQIVND (reference sequence). Trimming removed 5 bases at V and 7 bases at J, with 20 bases between. The CDR3 is 16 amino acids. DNA of the CDR3: TGTGCCAGTAGTCCCCAAGGGCAGGGGCAAGGTGAAAAACTGTTTTTT. Amino acid sequence: CASSPQGQGQGEKLFF. Supplemented by reference TRBV19 and TRBJ1-4, the full variable domain reads DGGITQSPKYLFRKEGQNVTLSCEQNLNHDAMYWYRQDPGQGLRLIYYSQIVNDFQKGDIAEGYSVSREKKESFPLTVTSAQKNPTAFYLCASSPQGQGQGEKLFFGSGTQLSVL.

The chain employs TRBV10-2 and TRBJ1-2; 7 nucleotides line up with TRBD1. V dropped 6 bases and J dropped 4; count of bases not matched to a gene: 5. CDR1 and CDR2 (germline): WSHSY, SAAADI. This CDR3 is built from 13 residues. The CDR3 region has the DNA TGCGCCAGCAGAGGACAGGCCCTCTATGGCTACACCTTC. Translated, it gives CASRGQALYGYTF.

The chain recombines TRBV4-1 with TRBJ1-6; 8 nucleotides agree with TRBD1. CDR1 MGHRA and CDR2 YSYEKL come from the germline V gene. Unmatched junction bases numbered 5, after V lost 3 bases and J lost 4 bases. The CDR3 loop spans 16 amino acids. The CDR3, as DNA: TGCGCCAGCAGCCACGACAGGGGTTCTTATAATTCACCCCTCCACTTT. This gives the protein CASSHDRGSYNSPLHF.

This chain uses TRBV5-1 with TRBJ2-2; 7 bases match TRBD2. The CDR3 is 18 residues long. Unmatched junction bases numbered 10, after V lost 0 bases and J lost 2 bases. Germline V CDR1 and CDR2: SGHRS, YFSETQ. CDR3 bases: TGCGCCAGCAGCTTGGCCAGTCTACGCGGGGGAAACACCGGGGAGCTGTTTTTT. Protein product: CASSLASLRGGNTGELFF.

V usage is TRBV5-1 and J usage is TRBJ2-1, with 7 nucleotides matching TRBD1. Losses at the gene ends were 2 bases for V and 7 bases for J; bases not matched to a gene: 6. Germline V gives CDR1 SGHRS, CDR2 YFSETQ. The CDR3 contains 14 residues. CDR3 coding DNA: TGCGCCAGCAGCTTCGGGACAGCTTTAAATGAGCAGTTCTTC. It encodes CASSFGTALNEQFF.

The J gene is TRBJ1-1, the V gene TRBV29-1, with 8 bases lining up with TRBD1. CDR3 length: 15 amino acids. Germline CDR1 reads SQVTM; CDR2 reads ANQGSEA. V was pared by 5 bases and J by 2 bases, with 10 bases of the junction left unmatched. The CDR3 DNA follows: TGCAGCGTTCTTGGTTTCGACAGGGGTAACACTGAAGCTTTCTTT. Translated: CSVLGFDRGNTEAFF.

This clone was observed a single time. The rearrangement joins TRBV20-1 to TRBJ1-2; 7 bases line up with TRBD1. The germline V gene has CDR1 DFQATT and CDR2 SNEGSKA (reference sequence). The CDR3 runs to 18 residues. The V and J ends lost 3 bases and 2 bases, in that order; junction bases with no gene match: 18. The CDR3 DNA is TGCAGTGCTAGTATAGACATTTCGGGACAGCCGTCGAACTATGGCTACACCTTC. Translated, it gives CSASIDISGQPSNYGYTF.

The V and J genes are TRBV5-1 and TRBJ2-3, with TRBD1 matching over 8 bases. Trimming cost V 4 bases and J 0 bases; bases outside gene matches: 4. Looked up from germline, CDR1 is SGHRS and CDR2 is YFSETQ. The CDR3 has 15 residues. DNA for the CDR3: TGCGCCAGCAGCCCCGGGACAGGTAGCACAGATACGCAGTATTTT. Translation: CASSPGTGSTDTQYF. The full variable domain, rest sourced from reference TRBV5-1 and TRBJ2-3, is KAGVTQTPRYLIKTRGQQVTLSCSPISGHRSVSWYQQTPGQGLQFLFEYFSETQRNKGNFPGRFSGRQFSNSRSEMNVSTLELGDSALYLCASSPGTGSTDTQYFGPGTRLTVL.

CDR3 DNA sequence: TGTGCCAGCAGCGATAAGTTGACTAGCCTAGACACCGGGGAGCTGTTTTTT. This sequence encodes CASSDKLTSLDTGELFF. The gene calls are TRBV3-1 (or the pseudogene TRBV3-2) and TRBJ2-2; 7 bases map to TRBD2. The CDR3 length is 17 residues. With 5 bases clipped from V and 3 bases from J, the junction kept 12 bases outside the gene matches. Germline lookup yields CDR1 LGHDT and CDR2 YNNKEL (reference sequence).

This clone was counted once. J is TRBJ2-3 and V is TRBV14; tentative D call: TRBD1 (5 bases). V lost 0 bases and J 8 bases, leaving 12 bases between the germline ends. Germline CDR1 and CDR2: SGHDN and FVKESK. CDR3 length: 14 residues. CDR3 in DNA: TGTGCCAGCAGCCAAGAAGGGGCAGTACTTACGCAGTATTTT. This gives the protein CASSQEGAVLTQYF. Combining the CDR3 with reference TRBV14 and TRBJ2-3 gives the whole variable domain EAGVTQFPSHSVIEKGQTVTLRCDPISGHDNLYWYRRVMGKEIKFLLHFVKESKQDESGMPNNRFLAERTGGTYSTLKVQPAELEDSGVYFCASSQEGAVLTQYFGPGTRLTVL.

The chain links TRBV9 to TRBJ1-6, with TRBD1 as a possible D gene (5 bases). This CDR3 contains 16 residues. V was trimmed by 0 bases and J by 6 bases, leaving 13 bases between them. CDR1 and CDR2 (germline): SGDLS, YYNGEE. As DNA, the CDR3 is TGTGCCAGCAGCGTAGGGACACTGGGTGCTAATTCACCCCTCCACTTT. Its protein is CASSVGTLGANSPLHF.

J is TRBJ2-7 and V is TRBV9; D unclear. V was clipped by 4 bases and J by 0 bases, with 14 bases between them. Germline-derived CDR1 and CDR2 are SGDLS and YYNGEE. The CDR3 sequence is 15 residues long. The CDR3 DNA is TGTGCCAGCAGCTCCCGTGGTGAGCCCTCCTACGAGCAGTACTTC. It translates to CASSSRGEPSYEQYF.

The chain combines TRBV4-3 with TRBJ1-2; 7 nucleotides align to TRBD1. This CDR3 is 15 amino acids long. Germline CDR1 LGHNA, CDR2 YSLEER. After removal of 3 bases from V and 6 bases from J, the junction contained 10 bases not matched to a gene. The CDR3 here is CASSQPGTVGHGYTF. In nucleotides, the CDR3 is TGCGCCAGCAGCCAGCCCGGGACAGTGGGGCATGGCTACACCTTC.

This chain uses TRBV5-1 with TRBJ1-2; a weak D match, TRBD1 (5 bases). Germline V gene data show CDR1 as SGHRS and CDR2 as YFSETQ. The CDR3 sequence is 15 residues long. The germline V and J ends were trimmed by 0 bases and 4 bases, with 13 bases remaining between them. The CDR3 DNA sequence: TGCGCCAGCAGCTTGGCCCGGCAGGGAGGCTATGGCTACACCTTC. Residues: CASSLARQGGYGYTF.

V gene TRBV12-3 or TRBV12-4 combines with J gene TRBJ1-5; D may be TRBD1 (5 bases). The CDR3 spans 13 residues. Trimming cost V 3 bases and J 9 bases, with 12 bases left between them. The DNA for the CDR3 is TGTGCCAGCAGTTTGAGTCCCACAGGGCCCCAGCATTTT. This sequence encodes CASSLSPTGPQHF.